The 9 T cell receptor beta chains in this list originate from one sample, sequenced in a study of cytomegalovirus exposure and HLA in healthy donors. Primers for the PCR totalled 60 Vbeta and 13 Jbeta. This table comes from immunoSEQ multiplex PCR, and its TCRdb copy is limited to in-frame clones, with some not included. The repertoire holds roughly 110,000 clones, about 70% seen once, with around 5% in the top ten. Sequencing was done on a sample of PBMCs. The receptor source for this set is a man in his thirties or forties in good health and CMV-seropositive.

The V call is TRBV11-2, the J call TRBJ2-5; 12 nucleotides align to TRBD2. V dropped 5 bases and J dropped 5; count of bases not matched to a gene: 3. CDR3 size: 14 residues. Per germline, CDR1 SGHAT and CDR2 FQNNGV. CDR3 DNA sequence: TGTGCCAGCAGCCTACTAGCGGGGGGCGAGACCCAGTACTTC. Protein product: CASSLLAGGETQYF.

This clone was seen a handful of times. The CDR3 DNA is TGTGCCAGCAGCCCATCGGTCGTAAGCGAGCAGTACTTC. Its translation is CASSPSVVSEQYF. V usage is TRBV9 and J usage is TRBJ2-7, with D hard to call. This CDR3 spans 13 amino acids. Deletions cut 4 bases from V and 6 bases from J, with 14 bases between. The germline V gene has CDR1 SGDLS and CDR2 YYNGEE.

V gene TRBV10-1 combines with J gene TRBJ2-3, with 11 nucleotides matching TRBD2. CDR3 length: 16 amino acids. The V gene end was trimmed by 6 bases and the J gene end by 2 bases; junction bases not matched to a gene: 7. Germline lookup yields CDR1 WNHNN and CDR2 SYGVQD (reference sequence). The CDR3 DNA is TGCGCCAGCAGCCCCCTAGCGGGGGGATTCACAGATACGCAGTATTTT. Amino acids: CASSPLAGGFTDTQYF.

In this sample, this clone turned up a few times. The chain has TRBV4-3 and TRBJ2-5, with 7 bases that match TRBD2. The germline V gene encodes CDR1 LGHNA and CDR2 YSLEER. V dropped 3 bases and J dropped 2; count of bases not matched to a gene: 6. This CDR3 is 15 amino acids long. CDR3 DNA sequence: TGCGCCAGCAGCCACTTACGGGGGGAACAAGAGACCCAGTACTTC. This translates into CASSHLRGEQETQYF.

The rearrangement joins TRBV4-1 to TRBJ1-6, with 7 bases lining up with TRBD1. CDR3 size: 13 residues. Germline-derived CDR1 and CDR2 are MGHRA and YSYEKL. V lost 0 bases, J lost 17 bases, and 7 bases stayed unmatched. For the CDR3, the DNA is TGCGCCAGCAGCCAAGATCGGGACAGAGCAATCCACTTT. Protein: CASSQDRDRAIHF.

V usage is TRBV2 and J usage is TRBJ1-2; 7 positions agree with TRBD1. V trimming: 5 bases; J trimming: 2 bases; junction bases outside the gene matches: 2. Germline V gene data show CDR1 as SNHLY and CDR2 as FYNNEI. The CDR3 runs to 13 residues. In DNA form, the CDR3 reads TGTGCCAGCAGTCCGACAGGGAACTATGGCTACACCTTC. This codes for CASSPTGNYGYTF.

The chain carries TRBV7-8 and TRBJ2-1; TRBD2 matches at 8 bases. The V and J ends lost 5 bases and 6 bases, in that order; junction bases with no gene match: 9. CDR3 length equals 15 residues. Germline CDR1 SGHVS, CDR2 FQNEAQ. CDR3 in amino acids: CASSQTPGTSNEQFF. Here the CDR3 DNA reads TGTGCCAGCAGCCAAACCCCCGGGACTAGCAATGAGCAGTTCTTC.

V and J are TRBV19 and TRBJ2-1, with TRBD1 matching 9 bases. CDR1 is LNHDA, CDR2 SQIVND, per germline (reference sequence). After removal of 8 bases from V and 0 bases from J, the junction contained 5 bases not matched to a gene. The CDR3 is made up of 15 amino acids. The CDR3 region has the DNA TGTGCCAGTGGACAGGGGAGAAGCTCCTACAATGAGCAGTTCTTC. Translation gives CASGQGRSSYNEQFF.

The chain links TRBV29-1 to TRBJ2-5, with 8 bases fitting TRBD1. The CDR3 runs 16 residues. The V and J ends lost 3 bases and 4 bases, in that order; junction bases with no gene match: 13. CDR1 SQVTM and CDR2 ANQGSEA come from the germline V gene. This chain's CDR3 is CSVDGGGQGFGETQYF. The DNA of the CDR3 is TGCAGCGTTGATGGGGGTGGACAGGGTTTTGGAGAGACCCAGTACTTC.